This T cell receptor beta chain was sequenced during a study of pediatric ulcerative colitis. Overall study: Six or seven patients showed pancolitis and two showed left-sided colitis. Overall study results and limits: Clonal expansions reduced rectal repertoire diversity in acute severe colitis. A couple of patients had blood samples with substantially reduced template counts. All ulcerative colitis patients, but no controls, carried two rectal clonotypes.

About this clone itself: Its matching antigen is unknown.

Germline loops: CDR1 GTSNPN, CDR2 SVGIG (reference sequence). Trimming stripped 0 bases from V and 1 base from J, with 10 bases between. The CDR3 contains 14 residues. Libraries were prepared by immunoSEQ multiplex PCR; TCRdb keeps only in-frame clonotypes and omits some of them. The sample has more than 35,000 clones, around 73% seen once; the top ten hold roughly 0.7%. Rectal tissue came from one to two pinch biopsies taken at colonoscopy. Sequences were obtained from gut tissue. The sequence derives from a boy younger than 18 with moderate ulcerative colitis. This chain connects TRBV30 to TRBJ2-7; unclear D gene. CDR3 sequence (DNA): TGTGCCTGGAGTGTAGCAGTACGATCCTACGAGCAGTACTTC. Protein sequence: CAWSVAVRSYEQYF. Drawing the rest from reference TRBV30 and TRBJ2-7, the complete variable domain is SQTIHQWPATLVQPVGSPLSLECTVEGTSNPNLYWYRQAAGRGLQLLFYSVGIGQISSEVPQNLSASRPQDRQFILSSKKLLLSDSGFYLCAWSVAVRSYEQYFGPGTRLTVT.